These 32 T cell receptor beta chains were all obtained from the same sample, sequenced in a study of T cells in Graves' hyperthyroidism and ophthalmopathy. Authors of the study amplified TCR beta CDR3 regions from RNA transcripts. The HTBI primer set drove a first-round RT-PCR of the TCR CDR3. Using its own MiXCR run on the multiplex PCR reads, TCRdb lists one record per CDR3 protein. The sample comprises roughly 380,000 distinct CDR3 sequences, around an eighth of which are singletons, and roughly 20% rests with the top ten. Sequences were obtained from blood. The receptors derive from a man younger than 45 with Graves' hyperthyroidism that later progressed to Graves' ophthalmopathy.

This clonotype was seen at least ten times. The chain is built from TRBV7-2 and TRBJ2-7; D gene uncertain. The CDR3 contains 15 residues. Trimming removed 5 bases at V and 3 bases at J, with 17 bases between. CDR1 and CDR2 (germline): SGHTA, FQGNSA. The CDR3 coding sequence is TGTGCCAGCAGCCAGTCCCAAGGTGGGGTCTACGAGCAGTACTTC. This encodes CASSQSQGGVYEQYF.

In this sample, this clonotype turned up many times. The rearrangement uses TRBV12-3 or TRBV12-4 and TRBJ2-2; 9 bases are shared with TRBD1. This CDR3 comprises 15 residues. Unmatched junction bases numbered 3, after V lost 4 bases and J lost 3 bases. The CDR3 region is CASSSWDRDTGELFF. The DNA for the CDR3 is TGTGCCAGCAGTTCCTGGGACAGGGACACCGGGGAGCTGTTTTTT.

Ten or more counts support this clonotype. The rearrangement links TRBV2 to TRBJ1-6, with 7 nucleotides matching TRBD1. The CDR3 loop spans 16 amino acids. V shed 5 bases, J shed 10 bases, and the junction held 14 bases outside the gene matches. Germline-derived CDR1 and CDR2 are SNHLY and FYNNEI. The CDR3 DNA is TGTGCCAGCAGTCCCGGGAACAGGGGAAGTGGGTCACCCCTCCACTTT. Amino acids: CASSPGNRGSGSPLHF.

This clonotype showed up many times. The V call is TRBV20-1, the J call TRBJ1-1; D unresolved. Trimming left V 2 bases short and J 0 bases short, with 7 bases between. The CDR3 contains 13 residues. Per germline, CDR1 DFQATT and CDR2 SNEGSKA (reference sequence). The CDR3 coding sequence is TGCAGTGCTAGAAGCCAGGTGAACACTGAAGCTTTCTTT. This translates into CSARSQVNTEAFF.

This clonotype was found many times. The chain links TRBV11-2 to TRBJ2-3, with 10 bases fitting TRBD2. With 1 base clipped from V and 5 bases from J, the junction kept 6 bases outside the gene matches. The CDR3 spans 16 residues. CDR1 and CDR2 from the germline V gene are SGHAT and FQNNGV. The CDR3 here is CASSLGSGGAGDTQYF. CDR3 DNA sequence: TGTGCCAGCAGCTTAGGGAGCGGGGGGGCCGGAGATACGCAGTATTTT.

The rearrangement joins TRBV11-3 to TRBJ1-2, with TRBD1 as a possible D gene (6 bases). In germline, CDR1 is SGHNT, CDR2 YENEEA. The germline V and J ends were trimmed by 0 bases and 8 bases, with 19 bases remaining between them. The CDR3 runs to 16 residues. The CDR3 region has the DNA TGTGCCAGCAGCTTAGAAGTTACAACAGGGCCGAGCGGCTACACCTTC. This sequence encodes CASSLEVTTGPSGYTF.

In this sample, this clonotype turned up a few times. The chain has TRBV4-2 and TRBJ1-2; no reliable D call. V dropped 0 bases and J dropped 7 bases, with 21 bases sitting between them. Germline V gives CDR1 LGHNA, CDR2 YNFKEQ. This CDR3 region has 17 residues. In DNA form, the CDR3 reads TGTGCCAGCAGCCAAGATCTGAGGAGGAAGGGTACTCGTGGCTACACCTTC. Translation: CASSQDLRRKGTRGYTF.

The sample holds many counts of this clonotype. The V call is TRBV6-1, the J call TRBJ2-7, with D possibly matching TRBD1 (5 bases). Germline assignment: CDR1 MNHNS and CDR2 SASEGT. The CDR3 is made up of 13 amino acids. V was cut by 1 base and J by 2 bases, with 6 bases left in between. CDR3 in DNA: TGTGCCAGCAGTGAAGTACAGGCCTACGAGCAGTACTTC. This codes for CASSEVQAYEQYF.

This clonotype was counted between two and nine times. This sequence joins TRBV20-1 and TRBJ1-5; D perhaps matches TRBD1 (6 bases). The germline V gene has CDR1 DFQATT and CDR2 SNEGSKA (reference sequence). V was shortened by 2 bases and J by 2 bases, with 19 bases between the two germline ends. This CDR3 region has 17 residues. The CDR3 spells CSARLRGDSGGNQPQHF. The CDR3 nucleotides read TGCAGTGCTAGACTTAGGGGGGATTCGGGCGGCAATCAGCCCCAGCATTTT.

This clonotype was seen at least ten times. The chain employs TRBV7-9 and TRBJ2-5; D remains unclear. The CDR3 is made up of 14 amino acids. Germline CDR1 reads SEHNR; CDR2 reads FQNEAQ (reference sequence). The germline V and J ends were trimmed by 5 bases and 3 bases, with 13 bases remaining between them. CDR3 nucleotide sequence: TGTGCCAGCAGCCACCAGGACGCCGAAGAGACCCAGTACTTC. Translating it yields CASSHQDAEETQYF. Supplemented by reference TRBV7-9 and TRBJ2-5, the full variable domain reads DTGVSQNPRHKITKRGQNVTFRCDPISEHNRLYWYRQTLGQGPEFLTYFQNEAQLEKSRLLSDRFSAERPKGSFSTLEIQRTEQGDSAMYLCASSHQDAEETQYFGPGTRLLVL.

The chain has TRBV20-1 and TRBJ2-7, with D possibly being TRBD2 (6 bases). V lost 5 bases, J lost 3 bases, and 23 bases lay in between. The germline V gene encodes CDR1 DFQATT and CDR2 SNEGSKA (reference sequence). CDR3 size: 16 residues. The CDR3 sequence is CSAPYRTKGRFYEQYF. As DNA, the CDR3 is TGCAGTGCTCCGTATCGGACAAAGGGGAGGTTCTACGAGCAGTACTTC.

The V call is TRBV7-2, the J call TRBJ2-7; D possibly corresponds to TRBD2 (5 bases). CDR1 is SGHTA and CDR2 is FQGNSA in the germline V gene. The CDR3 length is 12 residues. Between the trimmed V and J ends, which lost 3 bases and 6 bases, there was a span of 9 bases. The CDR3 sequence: CASSLEAGEQYF. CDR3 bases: TGTGCCAGCAGCTTGGAGGCTGGCGAGCAGTACTTC.

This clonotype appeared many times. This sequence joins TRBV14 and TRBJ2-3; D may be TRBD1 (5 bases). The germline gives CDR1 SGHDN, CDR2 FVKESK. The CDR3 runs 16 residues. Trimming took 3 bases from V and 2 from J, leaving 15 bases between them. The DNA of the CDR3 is TGTGCCAGCAGCCACTTATGGACAACCATCACAGATACGCAGTATTTT. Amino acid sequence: CASSHLWTTITDTQYF.

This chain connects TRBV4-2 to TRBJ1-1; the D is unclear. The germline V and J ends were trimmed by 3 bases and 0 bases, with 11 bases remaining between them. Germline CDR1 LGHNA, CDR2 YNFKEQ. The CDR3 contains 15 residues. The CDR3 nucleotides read TGTGCCAGCAGCCATCCCTTGCGGTTGAACACTGAAGCTTTCTTT. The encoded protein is CASSHPLRLNTEAFF.

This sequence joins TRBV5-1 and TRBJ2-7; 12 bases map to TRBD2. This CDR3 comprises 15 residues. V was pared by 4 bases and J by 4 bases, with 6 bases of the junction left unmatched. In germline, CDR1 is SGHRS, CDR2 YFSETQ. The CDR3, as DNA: TGCGCCAGCAGCCAACTAGCGGGGGGAGTTTACGAGCAGTACTTC. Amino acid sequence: CASSQLAGGVYEQYF.

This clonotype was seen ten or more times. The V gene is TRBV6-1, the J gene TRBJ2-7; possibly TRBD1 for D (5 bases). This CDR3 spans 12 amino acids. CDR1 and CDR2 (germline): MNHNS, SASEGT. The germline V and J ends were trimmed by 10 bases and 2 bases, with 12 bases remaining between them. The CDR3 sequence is CATGDSTYEQYF. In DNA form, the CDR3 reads TGTGCCACGGGCGACAGTACCTACGAGCAGTACTTC.

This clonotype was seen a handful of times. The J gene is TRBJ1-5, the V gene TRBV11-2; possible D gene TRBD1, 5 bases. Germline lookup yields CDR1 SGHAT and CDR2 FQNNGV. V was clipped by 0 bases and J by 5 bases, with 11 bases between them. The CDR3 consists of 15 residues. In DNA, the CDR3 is TGTGCCAGCAGCTTAGACGGGACGGCCCATCAGCCCCAGCATTTT. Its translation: CASSLDGTAHQPQHF.

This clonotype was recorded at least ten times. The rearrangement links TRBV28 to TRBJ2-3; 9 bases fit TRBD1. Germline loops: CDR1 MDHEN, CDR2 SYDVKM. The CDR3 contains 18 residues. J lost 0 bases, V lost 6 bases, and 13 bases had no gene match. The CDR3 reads CASSPPLGQGSSTDTQYF. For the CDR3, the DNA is TGTGCCAGCAGCCCCCCCTTGGGACAGGGCTCTAGCACAGATACGCAGTATTTT.

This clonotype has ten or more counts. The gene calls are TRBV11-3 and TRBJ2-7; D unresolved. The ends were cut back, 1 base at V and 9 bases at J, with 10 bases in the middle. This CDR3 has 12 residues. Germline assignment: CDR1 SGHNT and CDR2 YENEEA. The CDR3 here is CASSLVDTGQYF. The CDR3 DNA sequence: TGTGCCAGCAGCTTAGTGGATACTGGGCAGTACTTC.

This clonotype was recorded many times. The CDR3 sequence is CASSPNGMGLPYEQYF. The DNA of the CDR3 is TGCGCCAGCAGCCCGAATGGTATGGGACTGCCCTACGAGCAGTACTTC. This chain links TRBV5-1 with TRBJ2-7, with D perhaps matching TRBD2 (6 bases). Trimming pared 4 bases from V and 2 bases from J, leaving 19 bases between. There are 16 residues in the CDR3. Per the germline V gene, CDR1 is SGHRS and CDR2 is YFSETQ.

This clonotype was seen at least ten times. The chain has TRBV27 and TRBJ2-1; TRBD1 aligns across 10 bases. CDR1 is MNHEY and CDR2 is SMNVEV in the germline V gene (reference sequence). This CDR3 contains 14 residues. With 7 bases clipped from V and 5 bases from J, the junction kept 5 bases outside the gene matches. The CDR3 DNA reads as TGTGCCAGCAAAGGACAGGGGGGCCACAATGAGCAGTTCTTC. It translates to CASKGQGGHNEQFF.

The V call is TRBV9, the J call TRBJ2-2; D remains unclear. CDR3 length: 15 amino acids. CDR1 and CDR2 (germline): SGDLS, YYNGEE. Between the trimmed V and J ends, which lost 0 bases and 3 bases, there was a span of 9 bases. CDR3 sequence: CASSVGYGYTGELFF. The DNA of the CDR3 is TGTGCCAGCAGCGTAGGGTATGGGTACACCGGGGAGCTGTTTTTT.

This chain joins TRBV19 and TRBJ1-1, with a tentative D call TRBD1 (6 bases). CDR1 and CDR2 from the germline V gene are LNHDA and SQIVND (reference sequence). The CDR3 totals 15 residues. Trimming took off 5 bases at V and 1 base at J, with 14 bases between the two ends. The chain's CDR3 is CASSAIPGANTEAFF. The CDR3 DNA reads TGTGCCAGTAGTGCCATCCCGGGGGCGAACACTGAAGCTTTCTTT.

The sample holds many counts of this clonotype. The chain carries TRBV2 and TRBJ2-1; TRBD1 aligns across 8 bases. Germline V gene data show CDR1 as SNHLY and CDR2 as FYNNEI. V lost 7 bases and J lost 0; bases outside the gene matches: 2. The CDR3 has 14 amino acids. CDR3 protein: CASTGQGSYNEQFF. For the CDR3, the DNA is TGTGCCAGCACCGGACAGGGCTCCTACAATGAGCAGTTCTTC.

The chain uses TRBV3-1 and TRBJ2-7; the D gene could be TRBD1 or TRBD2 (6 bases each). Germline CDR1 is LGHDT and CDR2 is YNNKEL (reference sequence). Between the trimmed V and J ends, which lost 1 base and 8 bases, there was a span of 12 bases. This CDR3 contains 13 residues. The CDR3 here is CASSQGIRGQQYF. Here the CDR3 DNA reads TGTGCCAGCAGCCAAGGAATACGGGGGCAGCAGTACTTC.

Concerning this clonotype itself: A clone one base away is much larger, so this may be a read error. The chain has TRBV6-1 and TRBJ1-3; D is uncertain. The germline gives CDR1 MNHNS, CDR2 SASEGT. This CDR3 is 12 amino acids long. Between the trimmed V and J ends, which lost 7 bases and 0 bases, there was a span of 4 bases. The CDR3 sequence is CASTTSGNTIYF. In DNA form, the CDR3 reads TGTGCCAGCACCACCTCTGGAAACACCATATATTTT.

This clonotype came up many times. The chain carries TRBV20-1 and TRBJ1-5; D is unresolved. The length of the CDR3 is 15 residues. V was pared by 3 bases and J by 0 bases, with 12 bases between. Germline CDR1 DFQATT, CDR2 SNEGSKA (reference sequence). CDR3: CSASKRHYSNQPQHF. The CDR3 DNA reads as TGCAGTGCTAGTAAACGGCATTATAGCAATCAGCCCCAGCATTTT.

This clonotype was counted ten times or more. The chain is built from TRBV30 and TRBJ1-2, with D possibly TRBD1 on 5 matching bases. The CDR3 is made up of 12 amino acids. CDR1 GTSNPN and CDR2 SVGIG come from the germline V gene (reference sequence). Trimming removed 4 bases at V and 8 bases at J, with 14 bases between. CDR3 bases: TGTGCCTGGATATATGGGGCAAGAGGCTACACCTTC. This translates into CAWIYGARGYTF.

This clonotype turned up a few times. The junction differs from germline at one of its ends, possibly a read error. CDR3 nucleotides: TGTGCCAGCACCGACAGGGGGTCCTGCAATGAGCAGTTCTTC. Translating it yields CASTDRGSCNEQFF. This chain joins TRBV2 and TRBJ2-1, with 9 nucleotides matching TRBD1. CDR1 and CDR2 from the germline V gene are SNHLY and FYNNEI. The CDR3 totals 14 residues.

The CDR3 is CASSIGQAKLFF. DNA of the CDR3: TGTGCCAGCAGTATCGGACAGGCTAAACTGTTTTTT. The genes are TRBV12-3 or TRBV12-4 and TRBJ1-4; the match to TRBD1 covers 7 bases. The CDR3 loop spans 12 amino acids. After removal of 5 bases from V and 11 bases from J, the junction contained 5 bases not matched to a gene.

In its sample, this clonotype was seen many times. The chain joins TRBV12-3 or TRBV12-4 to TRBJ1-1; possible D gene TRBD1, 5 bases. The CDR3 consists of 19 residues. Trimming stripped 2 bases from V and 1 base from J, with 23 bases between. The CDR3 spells CASSLSARDLLIRNTEAFF. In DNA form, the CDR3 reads TGTGCCAGCAGTTTAAGTGCCCGGGACCTCTTAATACGGAACACTGAAGCTTTCTTT.

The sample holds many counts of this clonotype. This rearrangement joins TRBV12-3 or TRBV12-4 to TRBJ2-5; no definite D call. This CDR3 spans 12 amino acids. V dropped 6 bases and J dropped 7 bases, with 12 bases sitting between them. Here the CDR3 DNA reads TGTGCCAGCAGCTCATACTTGATGACCCAGTACTTC. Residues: CASSSYLMTQYF.